What follows are 32 T cell receptor beta chains derived from one specimen sequenced in a study of T cells after yellow fever vaccination. TCRdb reprocessed the 5' RACE reads with MiXCR, giving one entry per CDR3 protein. This sample has 250,000 or so distinct CDR3 sequences, with about 3.7% found just once. Specimen: PBMCs, collected 15 days after the yellow fever booster vaccination. Receptors originate from a man aged 18 to 30 who received the YFV17D yellow fever vaccine.

This sequence joins TRBV6-5 and TRBJ1-2; 10 bases match TRBD1. CDR1 is MNHEY, CDR2 SVGAGI, per germline. The CDR3 consists of 14 residues. Unmatched junction bases numbered 5, after V lost 7 bases and J lost 3 bases. The CDR3 region is CASKRTGGDYGYTF. The CDR3 region has the DNA TGTGCCAGCAAAAGGACAGGGGGAGACTATGGCTACACCTTC.

This clonotype was picked up many times. V gene TRBV27 combines with J gene TRBJ1-1; possibly TRBD1 for D (5 bases). The CDR3 is made up of 12 amino acids. V was pared by 6 bases and J by 3 bases, with 8 bases between. Germline V gene sequence: CDR1 MNHEY, CDR2 SMNVEV (reference sequence). The DNA for the CDR3 is TGTGCCAGCAGGGGGCGGTACACTGAAGCTTTCTTT. It translates to CASRGRYTEAFF.

The rearrangement links TRBV7-2 to TRBJ2-3; possible D gene TRBD2, 7 bases. Germline V gene lookup returns CDR1 SGHTA and CDR2 FQGNSA. This CDR3 has 15 residues. Trimming removed 5 bases from V and 4 bases from J, with 16 bases in between. CDR3 region: CASSKWGGQADTQYF. CDR3 bases: TGTGCCAGCAGCAAGTGGGGGGGCCAGGCAGATACGCAGTATTTT.

This clonotype appeared many times. This chain uses TRBV19 with TRBJ1-2, with D tentatively TRBD1 (6 bases). Between the trimmed V and J ends, which lost 4 bases and 4 bases, there was a span of 10 bases. This CDR3 has 13 residues. Germline V CDR1 and CDR2: LNHDA, SQIVND (reference sequence). The CDR3 loop reads CASSNRATYGYTF. The CDR3 DNA is TGTGCCAGTAGTAACAGGGCTACCTATGGCTACACCTTC.

This clonotype was observed many times. The chain couples TRBV27 to TRBJ2-3; D may be TRBD2 (6 bases). V was trimmed by 3 bases and J by 3 bases, leaving 10 bases between them. The CDR3 runs to 14 residues. Germline loops: CDR1 MNHEY, CDR2 SMNVEV (reference sequence). The CDR3 coding sequence is TGTGCCAGCAGTTTGGGGGGTTGGACAGATACGCAGTATTTT. Its translation is CASSLGGWTDTQYF.

This chain joins TRBV20-1 and TRBJ1-2; tentative D call: TRBD1 (5 bases). Germline assignment: CDR1 DFQATT and CDR2 SNEGSKA (reference sequence). Deletions cut 0 bases from V and 3 bases from J, with 14 bases between. The CDR3 is 15 amino acids. In DNA, the CDR3 is TGCAGTGCTAGAGATGGGGCACGCGGGGACTATGGCTACACCTTC. It specifies CSARDGARGDYGYTF.

In this sample, this clonotype turned up many times. This chain uses TRBV6-5 with TRBJ2-7, with TRBD2 as a possible D gene (6 bases). V shed 5 bases and J shed 3 bases, with 14 bases lying between them. This CDR3 spans 14 amino acids. CDR1 MNHEY and CDR2 SVGAGI come from the germline V gene. CDR3 DNA: TGTGCCAGCAGTACCCGAGCGCGGGACTACGAGCAGTACTTC. It yields the protein CASSTRARDYEQYF.

The chain is built from TRBV4-3 and TRBJ1-4; the D is unclear. Looked up from germline, CDR1 is LGHNA and CDR2 is YSLEER. V lost 3 bases and J 3 bases, leaving 26 bases between the germline ends. CDR3 length: 20 amino acids. The CDR3 DNA reads as TGCGCCAGCAGCCATGAGACGAGGCGTACGCCCACGTGGGCTAATGAAAAACTGTTTTTT. It translates to CASSHETRRTPTWANEKLFF.

This clonotype has at least ten counts. The J gene is TRBJ2-3, the V gene TRBV10-3, with D unresolved. Germline V gene sequence: CDR1 ENHRY, CDR2 SYGVKD. V lost 7 bases and J 5 bases, leaving 7 bases between the germline ends. The CDR3 is 11 residues long. CDR3 sequence (DNA): TGTGCCATCACGTCGGGAGATACGCAGTATTTT. Encoded protein: CAITSGDTQYF.

This clonotype occurred many times. The chain couples TRBV5-6 to TRBJ1-2; a weak D match, TRBD1 (5 bases). There are 17 residues in the CDR3. Trimming removed 4 bases from V and 4 bases from J, with 23 bases in between. The germline V gene encodes CDR1 SGHDT and CDR2 YYEEEE. CDR3 sequence: CASSADRPPDRGYGYTF. In DNA, the CDR3 is TGTGCCAGCAGCGCCGACAGACCACCGGATAGGGGCTATGGCTACACCTTC. The variable domain in full, completed from reference TRBV5-6 and TRBJ1-2, reads DAGVTQSPTHLIKTRGQQVTLRCSPKSGHDTVSWYQQALGQGPQFIFQYYEEEERQRGNFPDRFSGHQFPNYSSELNVNALLLGDSALYLCASSADRPPDRGYGYTFGSGTRLTVV.

This clonotype was picked up many times. This chain joins TRBV4-2 and TRBJ1-1, with TRBD1 as a possible D gene (5 bases). This CDR3 has 18 amino acids. The V end was cut by 0 bases, the J end by 2 bases, with 19 bases between. In germline, CDR1 is LGHNA, CDR2 YNFKEQ. CDR3 DNA sequence: TGTGCCAGCAGCCAAGATGAGCGGGCTACAGGTCTTAACACTGAAGCTTTCTTT. Protein: CASSQDERATGLNTEAFF.

There are many counts of this clonotype. The V gene is TRBV6-1, the J gene TRBJ2-4, with D maybe TRBD2 (5 bases). The CDR3 runs to 16 residues. The V gene's germline CDR1 is MNHNS and CDR2 SASEGT. Trimming removed 4 bases at V and 4 bases at J, with 17 bases between. The DNA of the CDR3 is TGTGCCAGCAGTGGACCGATTGGGCTAGCTAAAAACATTCAGTACTTC. It specifies CASSGPIGLAKNIQYF.

This clonotype was recorded many times. This CDR3 is CSARDAADTQYF. As DNA, the CDR3 is TGCAGTGCTAGAGATGCTGCAGATACGCAGTATTTT. The V and J genes are TRBV20-1 and TRBJ2-3; D not resolved. This CDR3 is built from 12 residues. Germline V gene lookup returns CDR1 DFQATT and CDR2 SNEGSKA (reference sequence). V lost 0 bases and J 4 bases, leaving 5 bases between the germline ends.

Only a few counts were recorded for this clonotype. The V gene is TRBV7-9, the J gene TRBJ1-5, with TRBD1 matching over 7 bases. CDR1 is SEHNR and CDR2 is FQNEAQ in the germline V gene (reference sequence). The length of the CDR3 is 17 residues. V lost 6 bases and J lost 5; bases outside the gene matches: 16. The CDR3 here is CASSSRRQGPIDQPQHF. The CDR3 bases are TGTGCCAGCAGTTCTCGCCGACAGGGCCCGATAGATCAGCCCCAGCATTTT.

This clonotype was seen repeatedly, ten times or more. The chain carries TRBV25-1 and TRBJ1-6; 9 bases are shared with TRBD1. The CDR3 sequence is 19 residues long. After removal of 1 base from V and 1 base from J, the junction contained 8 bases not matched to a gene. CDR1 is MGHDK, CDR2 SYGVNS, per germline. CDR3: CASSESPGQGGSYNSPLHF. The CDR3 DNA is TGTGCCAGCAGTGAATCCCCGGGACAGGGTGGATCCTATAATTCACCCCTCCACTTT.

This clonotype was observed at least ten times. This rearrangement joins TRBV4-3 to TRBJ2-1; D perhaps matches TRBD2 (5 bases). Germline CDR1 and CDR2: LGHNA and YSLEER. CDR3 length: 15 amino acids. V shed 0 bases and J shed 1 base, with 7 bases lying between them. The CDR3 DNA is TGCGCCAGCAGCCAAGATACGGGGTCCTACAATGAGCAGTTCTTC. It yields the protein CASSQDTGSYNEQFF.

There are many counts of this clonotype. The chain joins TRBV7-9 to TRBJ1-2; a weak D match, TRBD1 (5 bases). V lost 0 bases, J lost 6 bases, and 11 bases lay in between. This CDR3 has 14 amino acids. CDR1 is SEHNR and CDR2 is FQNEAQ in the germline V gene (reference sequence). CDR3 residues: CASSLAGRENGYTF. CDR3 DNA sequence: TGTGCCAGCAGCTTAGCAGGCAGGGAGAATGGCTACACCTTC.

This clonotype was recorded at least ten times. The chain recombines TRBV29-1 with TRBJ2-1; a possible D gene is TRBD2 (6 bases). CDR1 is SQVTM, CDR2 ANQGSEA, per germline. V dropped 6 bases and J dropped 1 base, with 16 bases sitting between them. The CDR3 is made up of 15 amino acids. Here the CDR3 DNA reads TGCAGCGTCCTACCCCGGAGGGATTCCTACAATGAGCAGTTCTTC. Its protein product is CSVLPRRDSYNEQFF.

There are many counts of this clonotype. V is TRBV20-1 and J is TRBJ1-1; the D gene is possibly TRBD1 (6 bases). CDR1 is DFQATT, CDR2 SNEGSKA, per germline (reference sequence). The CDR3 runs to 12 residues. The V end was cut by 1 base, the J end by 10 bases, with 13 bases between. In DNA form, the CDR3 reads TGCAGTGCTAGAGCTCCAACAGGGCGAGCTTTCTTT. Its protein is CSARAPTGRAFF.

The rearrangement uses TRBV20-1 and TRBJ1-5; 7 bases line up with TRBD1. Germline CDR1 is DFQATT and CDR2 is SNEGSKA (reference sequence). The CDR3 has 16 residues. Losses at the gene ends were 3 bases for V and 6 bases for J; bases not matched to a gene: 14. The DNA for the CDR3 is TGCAGTGCTAGGGGCCCCCACAGGGGTCGGGGTCAGCCCCAGCATTTT. It codes for CSARGPHRGRGQPQHF.

About this clonotype itself: A read error may produce the germline difference seen at one junction end. The chain couples TRBV18 to TRBJ1-1; D is unresolved. This CDR3 has 14 residues. Per the germline V gene, CDR1 is KGHSH and CDR2 is LQKENI. Here the CDR3 reads CASSPTWGYTESFF. CDR3 nucleotide sequence: TGTGCCAGCTCACCAACCTGGGGTTACACTGAATCTTTCTTT.

There are many counts of this clonotype. The chain joins TRBV12-3 or TRBV12-4 to TRBJ2-7; TRBD2 aligns across 7 bases. The V and J ends lost 7 bases and 2 bases, in that order; junction bases with no gene match: 11. This CDR3 spans 15 amino acids. The CDR3 is CASKPGTTLTYEQYF. DNA of the CDR3: TGTGCCAGCAAACCCGGGACTACCCTAACCTACGAGCAGTACTTC.

This clonotype appeared many times. The rearrangement joins TRBV5-1 to TRBJ2-1, with 9 bases aligning to TRBD2. Germline V gene lookup returns CDR1 SGHRS and CDR2 YFSETQ. This CDR3 comprises 16 residues. V trimming: 4 bases; J trimming: 6 bases; junction bases outside the gene matches: 11. In DNA form, the CDR3 reads TGCGCCAGCAGCGGTCAAGCGGGGGGCTCCGGCAATGAGCAGTTCTTC. Translation gives CASSGQAGGSGNEQFF.

This clonotype has a count of ten or more. This rearrangement joins TRBV6-5 to TRBJ1-5; unclear D gene. Trimming stripped 6 bases from V and 10 bases from J, with 13 bases between. Germline V gene data show CDR1 as MNHEY and CDR2 as SVGAGI. The CDR3 is 12 residues long. This CDR3 is CASRPNISPQHF. In DNA form, the CDR3 reads TGTGCCAGCAGACCGAACATCAGCCCCCAGCATTTT.

This clonotype was observed a few times. This chain uses TRBV12-3 or TRBV12-4 with TRBJ1-1; no reliable D call. This CDR3 spans 15 amino acids. The V end lost 3 bases, the J end lost 0 bases, and 11 bases lay between the germline ends. DNA for the CDR3: TGTGCCAGCAGTTTTACGACAAGTATGAACACTGAAGCTTTCTTT. It encodes CASSFTTSMNTEAFF.

This clonotype was seen many times. The gene calls are TRBV5-1 and TRBJ2-7, with 11 nucleotides matching TRBD1. Germline V gene sequence: CDR1 SGHRS, CDR2 YFSETQ. The length of the CDR3 is 14 residues. Trimming cost V 4 bases and J 3 bases; bases outside gene matches: 3. CDR3 amino acids: CASSPGTGGYEQYF. The CDR3 nucleotides are TGCGCCAGCAGCCCTGGGACAGGGGGCTACGAGCAGTACTTC. The full variable domain, completed using reference TRBV5-1 and TRBJ2-7, is KAGVTQTPRYLIKTRGQQVTLSCSPISGHRSVSWYQQTPGQGLQFLFEYFSETQRNKGNFPGRFSGRQFSNSRSEMNVSTLELGDSALYLCASSPGTGGYEQYFGPGTRLTVT.

This clonotype was seen only once. This may come from a read error, since a much larger clone is one base off. The V and J genes are TRBV24-1 and TRBJ2-1, with D possibly called TRBD1 or TRBD2 (6 bases each). Germline V lookup: CDR1 KGHDR, CDR2 SFDVKD. The CDR3 is 13 amino acids. V dropped 7 bases and J dropped 6 bases, with 12 bases sitting between them. The CDR3 sequence: CATSGGVFNEQFF. The DNA of the CDR3 is TGTGCCACCAGCGGGGGCGTGTTCAATGAGCAGTTCTTC.

The table lists this clonotype with many counts. The chain uses TRBV4-3 and TRBJ1-2; D remains ambiguous. The V and J ends lost 3 bases and 0 bases respectively, with 11 bases between them. Germline V lookup: CDR1 LGHNA, CDR2 YSLEER. The CDR3 loop spans 15 amino acids. The CDR3 loop is CASSQISATNYGYTF. The CDR3 DNA sequence: TGCGCCAGCAGCCAGATAAGTGCCACTAACTATGGCTACACCTTC.

This clonotype was seen ten or more times. The chain combines TRBV5-1 with TRBJ2-6, with D tentatively TRBD1 or TRBD2 (5 bases each). V lost 4 bases to trimming and J lost 1 base, with 15 bases between them. Germline loops: CDR1 SGHRS, CDR2 YFSETQ. The CDR3 runs to 17 residues. The CDR3 loop reads CASSRDPWDSGANVLTF. The CDR3 nucleotides read TGCGCCAGCAGCCGGGACCCATGGGATTCTGGGGCCAACGTCCTGACTTTC.

This clonotype was picked up many times. This sequence joins TRBV6-2 or TRBV6-3 and TRBJ2-1; 8 positions match TRBD2. Germline lookup yields CDR1 MNHEY and CDR2 SVGEGT. The CDR3 is 14 amino acids. V shed 6 bases and J 9 bases; nucleotides not matched to a gene: 10. CDR3 DNA: TGTGCCAGCAGAAAAACGGGGGGGCCGGGTGAGCAGTTCTTC. Its protein is CASRKTGGPGEQFF.

This clonotype was counted many times. The V call is TRBV20-1, the J call TRBJ1-1; D gene ambiguous. This CDR3 region has 13 residues. Trimming removed 0 bases from V and 1 base from J, with 6 bases in between. Germline CDR1 reads DFQATT; CDR2 reads SNEGSKA (reference sequence). The CDR3 DNA sequence: TGCAGTGCTAGAGATTCAGGGAACACTGAAGCTTTCTTT. It yields the protein CSARDSGNTEAFF.

The J gene is TRBJ1-5, the V gene TRBV27; TRBD1 matches 7 bases. The V gene's germline CDR1 is MNHEY and CDR2 SMNVEV (reference sequence). The V and J ends lost 6 bases and 6 bases, in that order; junction bases with no gene match: 8. The CDR3 runs to 14 residues. The CDR3 DNA follows: TGTGCCAGCAGCCCCGACAGGGTTCGTCAGCCCCAGCATTTT. This codes for CASSPDRVRQPQHF.